This record concerns one TCR beta chain sequence. Its antigen is not identified. There are 15 residues in the CDR3. Germline CDR1 and CDR2: SGHTA and FQGTGA. This specimen belongs to a study of human CD8 memory T cell subsets. Findings and caveats of the study: Chao1-based estimation suggested that stem-like memory T cells exhibit greater diversity than precursor exhausted T cells.

With exhausted-like traits, TPEX cells were early memory CD8+ T cells that were CCR7+ PD-1+ TIGIT+. PBMC were isolated from buffy coats given by healthy donors. A UMI-labeled 5' RACE approach was the method that produced the TCR beta libraries. For each CDR3 protein, TCRdb gives one entry from its re-call of the 5' RACE reads, without DNA. The table lists under 7,000 distinct CDR3 sequences. Sequencing was carried out using CD8+ T cells from PBMCs. The sequence came from a human donor in good health. This chain connects TRBV7-3 to TRBJ2-7. CDR3 residues: CASSSGLAISYEQYF. Complete variable domain (other parts from reference TRBV7-3 and TRBJ2-7): GAGVSQTPSNKVTEKGKYVELRCDPISGHTALYWYRQSLGQGPEFLIYFQGTGAADDSGLPNDRFFAVRPEGSVSTLKIQRTERGDSAVYLCASSSGLAISYEQYFGPGTRLTVT.